This TCR beta chain originates from a study of T-cell memory formation after mild COVID-19. Study-level information: In these data, TCR clusters were largely donor specific.

Only a few counts were recorded for this clonotype. TCRdb fed the 5' RACE reads into MiXCR, producing one record per CDR3 protein. The sample includes about 160,000 distinct CDR3 sequences, roughly 28% seen only once; the top ten take around 12%. The germline V gene has CDR1 LGHDT and CDR2 YNNKEL (reference sequence). V gave up 5 bases and J gave up 2 bases, with 16 bases separating them. The CDR3 covers 15 residues. This rearrangement joins TRBV3-1 to TRBJ2-7, with D possibly being TRBD1 (6 bases). This clonotype originated in an adult woman who had mild COVID-19 (a few samples of this study predate the infection). Cell type and time point are not known. The sequencing input was PBMCs or a T cell subset sorted from them (not recorded which). The CDR3 DNA reads TGTGCCAGCAGCGCAACCGGGACATGGACCTACGAGCAGTACTTC. Translating it yields CASSATGTWTYEQYF.